The rows below give T cell receptor beta chains drawn from one sample of a study of blood T cell repertoires in COVID-19. TCRdb keeps only in-frame clones here, not all; method: immunoSEQ multiplex PCR. The sample holds 60,000 to 90,000 clones, roughly 80% seen once. Sequenced material: peripheral blood. Receptors were obtained from a man aged 55 to 70 with active or convalescent COVID-19. CDR3s leave out the opening cysteine and the closing phenylalanine or tryptophan. Each record gives: CDR3 protein, V gene, clone size. The size field is filled for only some rows; it gives once, few, many or a size class.

ASSLMGQGNTGELF | TRBV5-4 | NA
ASSARGAGGEQY | TRBV9 | NA
ASRSGGQIYEQY | TRBV27 | NA
ASSQDLGNSLRYGYT | TRBV4-3 | NA
ASSKQGPLNTEAF | TRBV14 | NA
ASSWGQGGNIQY | TRBV27 | NA
ASTPRAGTEAF | TRBV3-1/TRBV3-2 | NA
ASSEGQGIHGYT | TRBV4-3 | once
ASTNAGTGMNTEAF | TRBV19 | NA
AISERGQGIREQY | TRBV10-3 | NA
ASSPTAGVTYEQY | TRBV2 | NA
ASSPQGNTEAF | TRBV7-2 | NA
ASRPTGWTEAF | TRBV6-2/TRBV6-3 | once
ATSRLNTIY | TRBV15 | NA
ASSLRLGQGAHGSGELF | TRBV5-4 | NA
ASSLIRRGIQETQY | TRBV7-2 | once
ASSQARRGDPDTQY | TRBV3-1/TRBV3-2 | NA
ASSYGEHSSYEQY | TRBV6-2/TRBV6-3 | NA
ASSSLGGKDTQY | TRBV7-2 | NA
ASSLGRRGSPGELF | TRBV11-3 | NA
ASSLVLIEGITRNQPQH | TRBV5-6 | NA
ASSLSGDRVDTEAF | TRBV14 | NA
ASSVGTAYNSPLH | TRBV9 | NA
ASSDGSRGEAKNIQY | TRBV25-1 | NA
ASSLVTSANTGELF | TRBV5-1 | NA
ASSVAQRGATGELF | TRBV9 | NA
ASSGDRASGNTIY | TRBV19 | NA
ASSQDRDRGRGYT | TRBV4-2 | NA
ASVRRQETQY | TRBV2 | NA
ASSVDLNYGYT | TRBV9 | NA
ASSLDRASYEQY | TRBV11-1 | NA
ASSQAPGQGSPLH | TRBV3-1/TRBV3-2 | NA
ASSSTYEQY | TRBV7-6 | NA
ASSSIPTDTQY | TRBV5-6 | NA
ASNRTRVASKQPQH | TRBV21-1 | NA
ASSVAPGKADTQY | TRBV9 | few
ASSLGGRGATGELF | TRBV11-2 | NA
ASSLGTGHTEAF | TRBV7-8 | NA
ASMSRGPDGYT | TRBV19 | NA
ASSPGQAYKNTEAF | TRBV7-6 | NA
ASSERVYTGELF | TRBV2 | NA
ASSLQGNYEQY | TRBV5-1 | NA
ASRGGPGELF | TRBV10-2 | NA
AISEGQGLAKNIQY | TRBV10-3 | NA
ASSSGLAGGLGGELF | TRBV5-4 | once
ASMNSGEAF | TRBV6-4 | NA
ASSETGDYGYT | TRBV5-4 | few
ASGTAARYT | TRBV2 | NA
ASSKGPAGLTYNEQF | TRBV3-1/TRBV3-2 | NA
ASRRTGKRPQH | TRBV19 | NA
ASSVAGTVSSYEQY | TRBV9 | NA
ASSGQTNYGYT | TRBV7-2 | few